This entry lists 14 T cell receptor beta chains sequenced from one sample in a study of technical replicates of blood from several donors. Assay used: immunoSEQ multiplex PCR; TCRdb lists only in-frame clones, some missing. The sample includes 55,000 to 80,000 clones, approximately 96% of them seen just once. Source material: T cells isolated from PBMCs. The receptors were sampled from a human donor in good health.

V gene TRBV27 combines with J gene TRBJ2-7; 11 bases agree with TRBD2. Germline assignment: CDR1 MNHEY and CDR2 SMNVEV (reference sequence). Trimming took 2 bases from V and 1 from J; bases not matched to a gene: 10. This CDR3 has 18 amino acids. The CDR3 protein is CASSLKWASGRRSYEQYF. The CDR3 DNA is TGTGCCAGCAGTTTAAAGTGGGCTAGCGGGAGGAGGTCCTACGAGCAGTACTTC.

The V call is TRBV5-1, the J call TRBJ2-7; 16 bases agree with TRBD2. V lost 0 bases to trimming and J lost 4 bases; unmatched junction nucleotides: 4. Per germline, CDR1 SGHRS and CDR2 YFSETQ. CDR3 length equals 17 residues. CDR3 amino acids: CASSLAKGLAGGYEQYF. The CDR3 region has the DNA TGCGCCAGCAGCTTGGCCAAGGGACTAGCGGGGGGGTACGAGCAGTACTTC.

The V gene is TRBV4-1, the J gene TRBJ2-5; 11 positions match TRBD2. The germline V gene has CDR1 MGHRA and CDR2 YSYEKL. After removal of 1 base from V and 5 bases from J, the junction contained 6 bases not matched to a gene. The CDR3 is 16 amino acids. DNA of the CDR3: TGCGCCAGCAGCCAAGTGGGGACTAGCGGCGGGGAGACCCAGTACTTC. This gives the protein CASSQVGTSGGETQYF.

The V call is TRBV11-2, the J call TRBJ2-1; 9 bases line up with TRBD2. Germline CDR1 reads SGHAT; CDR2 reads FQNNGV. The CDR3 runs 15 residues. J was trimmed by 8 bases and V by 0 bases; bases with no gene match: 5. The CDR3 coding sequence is TGTGCCAGCAGCTTAGATACCGCGGGAGGGGATGAGCAGTTCTTC. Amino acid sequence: CASSLDTAGGDEQFF.

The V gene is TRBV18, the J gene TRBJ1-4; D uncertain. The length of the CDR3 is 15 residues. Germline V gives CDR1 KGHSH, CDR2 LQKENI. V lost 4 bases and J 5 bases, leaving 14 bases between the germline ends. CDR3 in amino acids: CASSRDRLINEKLFF. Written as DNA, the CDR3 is TGTGCCAGCTCACGCGACCGACTAATCAATGAAAAACTGTTTTTT.

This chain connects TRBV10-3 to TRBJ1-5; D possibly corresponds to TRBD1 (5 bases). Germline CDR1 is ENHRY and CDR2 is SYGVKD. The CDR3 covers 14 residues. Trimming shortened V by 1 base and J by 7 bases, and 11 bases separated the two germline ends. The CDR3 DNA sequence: TGTGCCATCAGTGAGTTCAGGGTTGGGCAGCCCCAGCATTTT. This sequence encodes CAISEFRVGQPQHF.

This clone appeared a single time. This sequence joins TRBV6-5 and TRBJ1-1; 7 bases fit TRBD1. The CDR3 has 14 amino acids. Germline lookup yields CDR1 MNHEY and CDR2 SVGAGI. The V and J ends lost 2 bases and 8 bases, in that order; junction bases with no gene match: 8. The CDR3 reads CASSYLTGSGEAFF. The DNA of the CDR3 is TGTGCCAGCAGTTACCTGACAGGGTCAGGCGAAGCTTTCTTT.

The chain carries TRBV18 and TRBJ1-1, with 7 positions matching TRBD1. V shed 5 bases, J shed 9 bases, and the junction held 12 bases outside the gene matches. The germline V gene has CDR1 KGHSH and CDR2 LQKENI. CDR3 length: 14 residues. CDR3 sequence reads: CASSSQTGSDKAFF. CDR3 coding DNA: TGTGCCAGCTCATCCCAGACAGGGTCGGACAAAGCTTTCTTT.

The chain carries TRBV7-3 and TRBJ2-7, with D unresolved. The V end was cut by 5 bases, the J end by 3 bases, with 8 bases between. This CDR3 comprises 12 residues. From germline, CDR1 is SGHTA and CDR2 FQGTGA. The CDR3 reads CASSLPGYEQYF. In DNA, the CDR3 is TGTGCCAGCAGCCTCCCCGGCTACGAGCAGTACTTC.

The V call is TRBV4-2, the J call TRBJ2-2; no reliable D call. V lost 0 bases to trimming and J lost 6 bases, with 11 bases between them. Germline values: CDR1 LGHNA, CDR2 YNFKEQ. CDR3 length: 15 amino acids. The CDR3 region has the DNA TGTGCCAGCAGCCAAGATCCGGGTGAAGCCGGGGAGCTGTTTTTT. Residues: CASSQDPGEAGELFF.

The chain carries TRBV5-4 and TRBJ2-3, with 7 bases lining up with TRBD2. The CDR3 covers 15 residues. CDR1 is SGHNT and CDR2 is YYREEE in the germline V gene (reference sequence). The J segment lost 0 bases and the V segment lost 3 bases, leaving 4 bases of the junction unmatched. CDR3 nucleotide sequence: TGTGCCAGCAGCTCGAGCGGGACTAGCACAGATACGCAGTATTTT. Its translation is CASSSSGTSTDTQYF.

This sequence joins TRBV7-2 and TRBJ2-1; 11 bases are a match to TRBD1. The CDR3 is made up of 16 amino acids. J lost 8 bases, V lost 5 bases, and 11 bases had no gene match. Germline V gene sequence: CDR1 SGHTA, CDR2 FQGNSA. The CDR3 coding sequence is TGTGCCAGCAGCGATAGGGACAGGGGGAGGATCCATGAGCAGTTCTTC. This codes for CASSDRDRGRIHEQFF.

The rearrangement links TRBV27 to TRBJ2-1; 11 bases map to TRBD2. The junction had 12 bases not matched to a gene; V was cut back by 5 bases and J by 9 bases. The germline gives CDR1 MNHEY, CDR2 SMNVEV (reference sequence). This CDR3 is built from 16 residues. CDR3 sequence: CASSISTSGTGFEQFF. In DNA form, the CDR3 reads TGTGCCAGCAGTATTTCGACTAGCGGGACGGGGTTTGAGCAGTTCTTC.

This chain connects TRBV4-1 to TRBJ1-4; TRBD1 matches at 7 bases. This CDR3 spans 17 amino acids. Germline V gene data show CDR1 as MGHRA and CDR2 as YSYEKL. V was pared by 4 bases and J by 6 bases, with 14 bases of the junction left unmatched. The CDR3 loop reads CASSRKTKGDRDEKLFF. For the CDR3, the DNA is TGCGCCAGCAGCCGCAAAACAAAGGGGGACAGAGATGAAAAACTGTTTTTT.